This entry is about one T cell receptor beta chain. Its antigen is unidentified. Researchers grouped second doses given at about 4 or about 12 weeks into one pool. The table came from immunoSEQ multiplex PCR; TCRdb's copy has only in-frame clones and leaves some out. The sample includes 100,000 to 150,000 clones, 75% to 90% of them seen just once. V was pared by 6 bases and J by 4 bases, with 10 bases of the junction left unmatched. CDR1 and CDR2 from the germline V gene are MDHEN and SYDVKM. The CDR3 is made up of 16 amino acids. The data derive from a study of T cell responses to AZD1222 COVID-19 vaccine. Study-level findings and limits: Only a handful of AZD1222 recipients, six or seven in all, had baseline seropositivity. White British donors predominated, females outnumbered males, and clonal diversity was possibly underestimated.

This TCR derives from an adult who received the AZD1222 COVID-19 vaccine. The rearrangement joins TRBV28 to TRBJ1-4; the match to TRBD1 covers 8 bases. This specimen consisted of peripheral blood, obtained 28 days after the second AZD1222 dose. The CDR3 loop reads CASRRRPGQVNEKLFF. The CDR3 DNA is TGTGCCAGCAGGAGGCGTCCGGGACAGGTTAATGAAAAACTGTTTTTT.